These 16 T cell receptor beta chains originate from one sample sequenced in a study of low-dose radiotherapy and immunotherapy resistance in tumors. The time point is: before trial treatment. Covering alpha and beta chains, TRAV- and TRBV-specific primers were used for the first-strand cDNA. With a V-primer adapter and a constant-region primer, TCRs were amplified for 20 PCR cycles. TCRdb re-called the reads through MiXCR, storing one row per CDR3 protein. The repertoire includes around 65,000 distinct CDR3 sequences, 26% of them detected once, and around 6.7% sits in the top ten. Source: PBMCs, taken before treatment. Receptors originate from a male donor with rectosigmoid adenocarcinoma.

In its sample, this clonotype was seen a few times. This chain links TRBV19 with TRBJ1-2, with D hard to call. Germline V gives CDR1 LNHDA, CDR2 SQIVND (reference sequence). Trimming pared 7 bases from V and 5 bases from J, leaving 17 bases between. This CDR3 region has 14 residues. The CDR3 DNA reads TGTGCCAGTATTCGGGATCATACGGGGTATGGCTACACCTTC. Its translation: CASIRDHTGYGYTF.

This clonotype was picked up many times. The V and J genes are TRBV7-2 and TRBJ2-7; D unclear. The CDR3 is 16 residues long. V lost 5 bases, J lost 4 bases, and 21 bases lay in between. Germline CDR1 SGHTA, CDR2 FQGNSA. CDR3 in DNA: TGTGCCAGCAGCCCGGACCGAGCAGTTAATTTATACGAGCAGTACTTC. Translating gives CASSPDRAVNLYEQYF.

Notes on this clonotype: A far larger clone lies a single base away; this is likely a read error. In DNA, the CDR3 is TGTGCCAGCAGCTCGGGACACCTATCTCAGCCCCAGCATTTT. This translates into CASSSGHLSQPQHF. The chain has TRBV6-2 or TRBV6-3 and TRBJ1-5; TRBD1 might be the D (6 bases). This CDR3 comprises 14 residues. V lost 6 bases, J lost 6 bases, and 15 bases lay in between. Germline CDR1 and CDR2: MNHEY and SVGEGT.

The rearrangement uses TRBV10-1 and TRBJ1-1; no reliable D call. The CDR3 length is 14 residues. V lost 3 bases and J lost 1, with 9 bases in between. Germline V gene lookup returns CDR1 WNHNN and CDR2 SYGVQD (reference sequence). The CDR3 DNA sequence: TGCGCCAGCAGTGACGGGATAAAGAACACTGAAGCTTTCTTT. The encoded protein is CASSDGIKNTEAFF.

This clonotype was observed many times. V gene TRBV19 combines with J gene TRBJ1-4; perhaps TRBD1 as D (6 bases). The CDR3 runs 15 residues. V was clipped by 5 bases and J by 0 bases, with 10 bases between them. Per the germline V gene, CDR1 is LNHDA and CDR2 is SQIVND (reference sequence). The CDR3 spells CASSSAGATNEKLFF. The CDR3 DNA is TGTGCCAGTAGTTCTGCAGGGGCAACTAATGAAAAACTGTTTTTT. Based on the CDR3 plus reference TRBV19 and TRBJ1-4, the full variable domain is DGGITQSPKYLFRKEGQNVTLSCEQNLNHDAMYWYRQDPGQGLRLIYYSQIVNDFQKGDIAEGYSVSREKKESFPLTVTSAQKNPTAFYLCASSSAGATNEKLFFGSGTQLSVL.

Regarding this clonotype: A far larger clone differs by one base, so this is likely a read error. V and J are TRBV6-2 or TRBV6-3 and TRBJ2-1, with D hard to call. This CDR3 contains 14 residues. Germline V gives CDR1 MNHEY, CDR2 SVGEGT. V was cut by 6 bases and J by 10 bases, with 19 bases left in between. The CDR3 loop is CASSLHPLSYEQFF. CDR3 sequence (DNA): TGTGCCAGCAGCTTACATCCATTAAGCTACGAGCAGTTCTTC.

This clonotype was observed at least ten times. This chain connects TRBV7-2 to TRBJ2-3; D unclear. The germline V gene encodes CDR1 SGHTA and CDR2 FQGNSA. This CDR3 spans 15 amino acids. V lost 2 bases and J lost 0, with 9 bases in between. This CDR3 is CASSLTLWSTDTQYF. CDR3 DNA: TGTGCCAGCAGCTTAACACTATGGAGCACAGATACGCAGTATTTT. The full variable domain, with the rest looked up from reference TRBV7-2 and TRBJ2-3, is GAGVSQSPSNKVTEKGKDVELRCDPISGHTALYWYRQSLGQGLEFLIYFQGNSAPDKSGLPSDRFSAERTGGSVSTLTIQRTQQEDSAVYLCASSLTLWSTDTQYFGPGTRLTVL.

This clonotype was detected many times. The V call is TRBV6-6, the J call TRBJ2-7; no clear D gene. The germline V gene encodes CDR1 MNHNY and CDR2 SVGAGI (reference sequence). The length of the CDR3 is 14 residues. Trimming left V 6 bases short and J 0 bases short, with 12 bases between. The chain's CDR3 is CASSPSPSSYEQYF. In DNA form, the CDR3 reads TGTGCCAGCAGCCCCTCTCCGTCCTCCTACGAGCAGTACTTC.

In its sample, this clonotype was seen many times. This chain links TRBV6-6 with TRBJ1-2; 7 nucleotides align to TRBD1. The CDR3 is 13 amino acids. Germline values: CDR1 MNHNY, CDR2 SVGAGI (reference sequence). V lost 4 bases to trimming and J lost 2 bases; unmatched junction nucleotides: 1. The DNA of the CDR3 is TGTGCCAGCAGTTCGGACAGGAACTATGGCTACACCTTC. It yields the protein CASSSDRNYGYTF.

This clonotype was observed many times. This chain joins TRBV6-2 or TRBV6-3 and TRBJ2-7; 9 bases are a match to TRBD2. J was trimmed by 1 base and V by 5 bases; bases with no gene match: 6. The CDR3 extends over 15 amino acids. Germline assignment: CDR1 MNHEY and CDR2 SVGEGT. Here the CDR3 reads CASSEIAGESYEQYF. CDR3 in DNA: TGTGCCAGCAGTGAGATAGCGGGAGAGTCCTACGAGCAGTACTTC.

This clonotype was detected ten times or more. V is TRBV29-1 and J is TRBJ2-2; D is possibly TRBD1 or TRBD2 (5 bases each). Germline CDR1 SQVTM, CDR2 ANQGSEA. Trimming took off 7 bases at V and 6 bases at J, with 12 bases between the two ends. The CDR3 length is 12 residues. CDR3 coding DNA: TGCAGCGGAGCCGAGGGGTCCGGGGAGCTGTTTTTT. It is translated as CSGAEGSGELFF.

This clonotype appeared many times. The gene calls are TRBV9 and TRBJ2-1; 7 positions match TRBD2. The CDR3 is 15 residues long. Germline V gives CDR1 SGDLS, CDR2 YYNGEE. Trimming removed 3 bases from V and 1 base from J; junction bases left unmatched: 4. The CDR3 loop reads CASSEQRGSYNEQFF. The CDR3 bases are TGTGCCAGCAGCGAACAGCGGGGATCCTACAATGAGCAGTTCTTC.

This clonotype was observed many times. This rearrangement joins TRBV12-3 or TRBV12-4 to TRBJ2-1; 10 bases align to TRBD2. Germline trimming cut 1 base from V and 1 base from J; bases unmatched to any gene: 7. This CDR3 spans 18 amino acids. As DNA, the CDR3 is TGTGCCAGCAGTTTAGGGAAACTAGCGGGAAGATCCTACAATGAGCAGTTCTTC. It encodes CASSLGKLAGRSYNEQFF.

Remarks on this clonotype: With only one base between it and a far larger clone, this is likely a read error. This chain uses TRBV6-8 with TRBJ2-1; D gene unclear. Germline-derived CDR1 and CDR2 are MNHGY and SAAAGT. V was shortened by 5 bases and J by 13 bases, with 18 bases between the two germline ends. This CDR3 is 13 amino acids long. CDR3 DNA sequence: TGTGCCAGCAGTGAAGACTCCGCCGAGACCCAGTTCTTC. Amino acids: CASSEDSAETQFF.

In this sample, this clonotype turned up a few times. An end of the junction differs from the germline gene, which may be a read error. This rearrangement joins TRBV10-3 to TRBJ2-7; 7 nucleotides agree with TRBD2. Germline V gene data show CDR1 as ENHRY and CDR2 as SYGVKD. The CDR3 spans 19 residues. This chain's CDR3 is CAISESVSGQTVRSYEQYF. CDR3 coding DNA: TGTGCCATCAGTGAGTCGGTTAGCGGGCAAACGGTGCGCTCCTACGAGCAGTACTTT.

The sample holds many counts of this clonotype. The gene calls are TRBV11-2 and TRBJ2-1, with D maybe TRBD2 (5 bases). The V gene's germline CDR1 is SGHAT and CDR2 FQNNGV. This CDR3 contains 12 residues. V gave up 5 bases and J gave up 9 bases, with 11 bases separating them. The CDR3 loop reads CASSPPAGEQFF. Written as DNA, the CDR3 is TGTGCCAGCAGCCCCCCTGCGGGTGAGCAGTTCTTC.